The entry below describes one T cell receptor (beta chain). Random hexamers were used to reverse transcribe about 0.45 to 1 ug of RNA. TCRdb re-analysed the immunoSEQ multiplex PCR reads in MiXCR, keeping a single row per CDR3 protein. This table has 150,000 to 200,000 distinct CDR3 sequences, over 90% appearing once. This sample stems from a study of CD8 T cells in Susac syndrome. Study information: Treatment status at blood draw for the Susac syndrome patients was therapy-naive, corticosteroids, or intravenous immunoglobulin alone.

The CDR3 runs 16 residues. This sequence was found in a human donor with Susac syndrome. Material: CD8+ T cells from PBMCs. The chain carries TRBV1 and TRBJ2-3; TRBD2 reflects the table's D call only, with no check against the DNA. TRBV1 is given as a pseudogene. CDR3 sequence (DNA): TGCACCAGCAGCCAATTCAGCGGGGTTAGCACAGATACGCAGTATTTT. Its protein is CTSSQFSGVSTDTQYF.